A single sample is the source of the 29 T cell receptor beta chains below, sequenced in a study of quantifying T cell responses using KT2 cells. For the study at large: RNA was reverse transcribed with TCR alpha and beta constant-region primers.

A single-stranded UMI oligo with SP2 sequence was ligated to cDNA 3' ends. The first PCR ran approximately 4 cycles with an equimolar RC1.1 and RC1.2 beta primer mix. TCRdb passed the UMI-ligation and nested PCR reads through MiXCR, listing each CDR3 protein once. Of about 32,000 distinct CDR3 sequences in the sample, 6% to 9.5% were seen once. The sequenced material came from PBMCs spiked with cells of the T cell clone KT2. These receptor sequences come from a human donor.

This clonotype turned up a few times. The chain carries TRBV6-5 and TRBJ2-2, with D perhaps TRBD1 (5 bases). This CDR3 is built from 15 residues. The V gene's germline CDR1 is MNHEY and CDR2 SVGAGI. V lost 8 bases, J lost 0 bases, and 13 bases lay in between. The CDR3 region has the DNA TGTGCCAGCCCCCCACACAGGCCGAACACCGGGGAGCTGTTTTTT. Its protein product is CASPPHRPNTGELFF.

This clonotype has ten or more counts. The chain uses TRBV27 and TRBJ1-1, with 11 bases aligning to TRBD1. Germline V gene data show CDR1 as MNHEY and CDR2 as SMNVEV (reference sequence). V lost 0 bases to trimming and J lost 5 bases; unmatched junction nucleotides: 8. The CDR3 spans 17 residues. Written as DNA, the CDR3 is TGTGCCAGCAGTTTATCCGGGACAGGGGGACCAATTACTGAAGCTTTCTTT. Translated: CASSLSGTGGPITEAFF.

This clonotype was seen many times. V is TRBV6-5 and J is TRBJ1-5; possible D gene TRBD1, 6 bases. CDR1 is MNHEY, CDR2 SVGAGI, per germline. The V and J ends lost 8 bases and 7 bases respectively, with 15 bases between them. The CDR3 sequence is 13 residues long. CDR3 sequence: CASSKVGGQPQHF. The CDR3 DNA sequence: TGTGCCAGCTCCAAGGTAGGGGGACAGCCCCAGCATTTT.

This clonotype was seen repeatedly, ten times or more. V is TRBV29-1 and J is TRBJ2-1, with TRBD1 matching 9 bases. V dropped 5 bases and J dropped 4; count of bases not matched to a gene: 6. Germline assignment: CDR1 SQVTM and CDR2 ANQGSEA. The CDR3 has 14 residues. The CDR3, as DNA: TGCAGCGTTCTCCGGGACAGGGATTACAATGAGCAGTTCTTC. This translates into CSVLRDRDYNEQFF.

This clonotype was detected ten times or more. The chain joins TRBV7-3 to TRBJ2-7, with D unresolved. This CDR3 is built from 13 residues. CDR1 SGHTA and CDR2 FQGTGA come from the germline V gene. V was shortened by 1 base and J by 3 bases, with 7 bases between the two germline ends. CDR3 in amino acids: CASSLNSGYEQYF. As DNA, the CDR3 is TGTGCCAGCAGCTTAAATTCAGGCTACGAGCAGTACTTC. The full variable domain, its missing parts supplied by reference TRBV7-3 and TRBJ2-7, is GAGVSQTPSNKVTEKGKYVELRCDPISGHTALYWYRQSLGQGPEFLIYFQGTGAADDSGLPNDRFFAVRPEGSVSTLKIQRTERGDSAVYLCASSLNSGYEQYFGPGTRLTVT.

The CDR3 sequence: CATSDPGGGTGELFF. For the CDR3, the DNA is TGTGCCACCAGTGATCCAGGGGGGGGCACCGGGGAGCTGTTTTTT. The chain recombines TRBV24-1 with TRBJ2-2; possibly TRBD1 or TRBD2 for D (7 bases each). Trimming took off 3 bases at V and 4 bases at J, with 11 bases between the two ends. The germline V gene encodes CDR1 KGHDR and CDR2 SFDVKD. The CDR3 has 15 residues.

This clonotype was seen at least ten times. The chain joins TRBV12-3 or TRBV12-4 to TRBJ2-5; 7 bases agree with TRBD2. The CDR3 is 15 residues long. The J segment lost 5 bases and the V segment lost 2 bases, leaving 8 bases of the junction unmatched. The CDR3 DNA sequence: TGTGCCAGCAGTTTAAGCGGGATAGGCGGGGAGACCCAGTACTTC. It translates to CASSLSGIGGETQYF.

This clonotype is termed medium-sized. The rearrangement links TRBV20-1 to TRBJ2-3; D possibly corresponds to TRBD2 (5 bases). The CDR3 runs 11 residues. Per the germline V gene, CDR1 is DFQATT and CDR2 is SNEGSKA (reference sequence). Trimming removed 7 bases from V and 8 bases from J, with 13 bases in between. CDR3 protein: CSGTLRGTQYF. For the CDR3, the DNA is TGCAGTGGCACTTTACGGGGTACGCAGTATTTT.

The J gene is TRBJ1-1, the V gene TRBV7-9; TRBD1 is a possible D gene (5 bases). CDR3 length: 13 residues. CDR1 is SEHNR and CDR2 is FQNEAQ in the germline V gene (reference sequence). V gave up 4 bases and J gave up 5 bases, with 11 bases separating them. CDR3 DNA: TGTGCCAGCAGCTCAAAGACAGATACTGAAGCTTTCTTT. It specifies CASSSKTDTEAFF.

This clonotype was picked up many times. The chain carries TRBV20-1 and TRBJ2-7; 7 bases agree with TRBD1. There are 14 residues in the CDR3. Germline V gene sequence: CDR1 DFQATT, CDR2 SNEGSKA (reference sequence). Trimming cost V 4 bases and J 2 bases; bases outside gene matches: 8. This CDR3 reads CSAKTGQKTYEQYF. The CDR3 region has the DNA TGCAGTGCTAAAACGGGACAGAAAACCTACGAGCAGTACTTC.

This clonotype came up many times. This chain connects TRBV3-1 to TRBJ1-5; D is perhaps TRBD1 (6 bases). Germline CDR1 LGHDT, CDR2 YNNKEL (reference sequence). V gave up 1 base and J gave up 6 bases, with 16 bases separating them. This CDR3 is 16 amino acids long. This CDR3 reads CASSQGSRGGGQPQHF. The CDR3 DNA follows: TGTGCCAGCAGCCAAGGCTCGAGGGGAGGGGGTCAGCCCCAGCATTTT.

This clonotype has at least ten counts. One end of the junction varies from germline; a read error may be responsible. This chain links TRBV7-7 with TRBJ2-5; 14 positions agree with TRBD2. The CDR3 is 17 residues long. Germline values: CDR1 SSHAT, CDR2 FNYEAQ (reference sequence). The DNA of the CDR3 is TGTGCTAGCAGCTTGGGACTAGCGGGGGCCGGGCAAGAGACCCAGTACTTC. It encodes CASSLGLAGAGQETQYF.

This rearrangement joins TRBV12-3 or TRBV12-4 to TRBJ1-1; TRBD1 might be the D (6 bases). This CDR3 region has 14 residues. V lost 4 bases to trimming and J lost 4 bases, with 13 bases between them. In DNA form, the CDR3 reads TGTGCCAGCAGTTACAGGGCGGGCGGCACTGAAGCTTTCTTT. It yields the protein CASSYRAGGTEAFF.

This chain connects TRBV24-1 to TRBJ2-1; 7 bases are a match to TRBD2. The CDR3 loop spans 17 amino acids. Germline CDR1 and CDR2: KGHDR and SFDVKD. V lost 4 bases and J lost 8; bases outside the gene matches: 16. CDR3 in amino acids: CATSDPSTSAHPDEQFF. The CDR3 coding sequence is TGTGCCACCAGTGACCCATCAACTAGCGCCCACCCCGATGAGCAGTTCTTC.

Many counts were recorded for this clonotype. V is TRBV20-1 and J is TRBJ1-6, with TRBD1 as a possible D gene (6 bases). Germline CDR1 is DFQATT and CDR2 is SNEGSKA (reference sequence). The CDR3 totals 16 residues. V was cut by 0 bases and J by 8 bases, with 17 bases left in between. This CDR3 is CSARDPAGRGDSPLHF. The CDR3 nucleotides read TGCAGTGCTAGAGATCCTGCGGGCAGGGGTGATTCACCCCTCCACTTT.

This clonotype appeared a few times. The genes are TRBV24-1 and TRBJ2-7, with D possibly being TRBD2 (5 bases). The CDR3 length is 15 residues. Trimming removed 4 bases at V and 3 bases at J, with 15 bases between. The germline gives CDR1 KGHDR, CDR2 SFDVKD. Here the CDR3 reads CATSDRRASIYEQYF. In DNA form, the CDR3 reads TGTGCCACCAGTGACCGGCGGGCTAGCATCTACGAGCAGTACTTC.

The rearrangement joins TRBV29-1 to TRBJ2-5; D uncertain. The CDR3 is 12 residues long. Looked up from germline, CDR1 is SQVTM and CDR2 is ANQGSEA. Trimming shortened V by 3 bases and J by 2 bases, and 7 bases separated the two germline ends. The CDR3 region has the DNA TGCAGCGTTGACACCGTTCAAGAGACCCAGTACTTC. The encoded protein is CSVDTVQETQYF. Supplemented by reference TRBV29-1 and TRBJ2-5, the full variable domain reads SAVISQKPSRDICQRGTSLTIQCQVDSQVTMMFWYRQQPGQSLTLIATANQGSEATYESGFVIDKFPISRPNLTFSTLTVSNMSPEDSSIYLCSVDTVQETQYFGPGTRLLVL.

To note about this clonotype: An end of the junction differs from the germline gene, which may be a read error. The chain carries TRBV12-3 or TRBV12-4 and TRBJ2-7; 10 bases are a match to TRBD2. The CDR3 runs to 11 residues. The chain's CDR3 is CASRSTSGVSF. CDR3 DNA sequence: TGTGCCAGCAGGTCCACTAGCGGGGTTAGCTTC.

Note on this clonotype: This may come from a read error, since a much larger clone is one base off. CDR3: CASSGGLEWGTQYF. As DNA, the CDR3 is TGTGCCAGCAGCGGGGGCCTCGAATGGGGTACGCAGTATTTT. The gene calls are TRBV5-4 and TRBJ2-3; a weak D match, TRBD1 (6 bases). Per the germline V gene, CDR1 is SGHNT and CDR2 is YYREEE (reference sequence). Trimming stripped 4 bases from V and 8 bases from J, with 17 bases between. The CDR3 sequence is 14 residues long.

This clonotype was counted at least ten times. V and J are TRBV29-1 and TRBJ1-1; D gene uncertain. The CDR3 is 13 residues long. V gave up 2 bases and J gave up 10 bases, with 17 bases separating them. Germline assignment: CDR1 SQVTM and CDR2 ANQGSEA. CDR3 sequence (DNA): TGCAGCGTTGAATCAGCCGCCGGTTATGTAGCTTTCTTT. Protein sequence: CSVESAAGYVAFF.

This clonotype was observed at least ten times. This sequence joins TRBV6-5 and TRBJ2-1; 10 nucleotides align to TRBD1. Germline lookup yields CDR1 MNHEY and CDR2 SVGAGI. The CDR3 is 15 residues long. V dropped 2 bases and J dropped 7; count of bases not matched to a gene: 5. CDR3 region: CASSYIGQGENEQFF. The CDR3 DNA is TGTGCCAGCAGTTACATAGGACAGGGGGAGAATGAGCAGTTCTTC.

This clonotype has just a few counts. The V and J genes are TRBV14 and TRBJ2-7; weak D call: TRBD2 (5 bases). Deletions cut 1 base from V and 5 bases from J, with 9 bases between. Germline-derived CDR1 and CDR2 are SGHDN and FVKESK. The CDR3 has 13 residues. CDR3 region: CASSQGGSDEQYF. The CDR3 nucleotides read TGTGCCAGCAGCCAAGGAGGGAGTGACGAGCAGTACTTC.

There are many counts of this clonotype. The chain employs TRBV28 and TRBJ1-5, with D uncertain. The CDR3 is 14 amino acids. Trimming removed 3 bases at V and 2 bases at J, with 8 bases between. Germline V gene sequence: CDR1 MDHEN, CDR2 SYDVKM. This CDR3 is CASSFGRGNQPQHF. CDR3 DNA sequence: TGTGCCAGCAGTTTCGGTCGGGGCAATCAGCCCCAGCATTTT. Full variable domain (missing parts from reference TRBV28 and TRBJ1-5): DVKVTQSSRYLVKRTGEKVFLECVQDMDHENMFWYRQDPGLGLRLIYFSYDVKMKEKGDIPEGYSVSREKKERFSLILESASTNQTSMYLCASSFGRGNQPQHFGDGTRLSIL.

V and J are TRBV6-5 and TRBJ2-1; TRBD1 is a possible D gene (6 bases). Germline CDR1 is MNHEY and CDR2 is SVGAGI. CDR3 size: 14 residues. V was pared by 8 bases and J by 2 bases, with 13 bases between. CDR3: CASARQAPYNEQFF. The DNA for the CDR3 is TGTGCCAGCGCCCGACAGGCACCCTACAATGAGCAGTTCTTC.

The gene calls are TRBV15 and TRBJ2-5; TRBD2 matches at 8 bases. V was clipped by 3 bases and J by 3 bases; unmatched bases: 6. The CDR3 runs to 15 residues. The germline V gene encodes CDR1 LNHNV and CDR2 YYDKDF (reference sequence). CDR3 loop: CATSRERGIEETQYF. CDR3 nucleotides: TGTGCCACCAGCAGGGAGCGGGGGATTGAAGAGACCCAGTACTTC. Complete variable domain (other parts from reference TRBV15 and TRBJ2-5): DAMVIQNPRYQVTQFGKPVTLSCSQTLNHNVMYWYQQKSSQAPKLLFHYYDKDFNNEADTPDNFQSRRPNTSFCFLDIRSPGLGDTAMYLCATSRERGIEETQYFGPGTRLLVL.

There are many counts of this clonotype. The chain recombines TRBV30 with TRBJ1-1; D unclear. The CDR3 is made up of 12 amino acids. Germline values: CDR1 GTSNPN, CDR2 SVGIG (reference sequence). V was clipped by 4 bases and J by 6 bases, with 12 bases between them. CDR3 loop: CAWKEEGSEAFF. DNA of the CDR3: TGTGCCTGGAAAGAAGAAGGATCTGAAGCTTTCTTT.

This clonotype was seen ten or more times. V and J are TRBV11-2 and TRBJ1-2; 7 bases match TRBD1. V shed 4 bases, J shed 6 bases, and the junction held 2 bases outside the gene matches. The CDR3 sequence is 12 residues long. The germline V gene encodes CDR1 SGHAT and CDR2 FQNNGV. Written as DNA, the CDR3 is TGTGCCAGCAGCTCGACAGGGAATGGCTACACCTTC. This sequence encodes CASSSTGNGYTF.

This clonotype was seen many times. The genes are TRBV30 and TRBJ1-1, with unresolved D. There are 13 residues in the CDR3. V lost 0 bases and J 1 base, leaving 6 bases between the germline ends. Germline CDR1 GTSNPN, CDR2 SVGIG (reference sequence). CDR3 amino acids: CAWSVLGNTEAFF. CDR3 sequence (DNA): TGTGCCTGGAGTGTACTGGGGAACACTGAAGCTTTCTTT.

The V gene is TRBV7-9, the J gene TRBJ2-2, with 8 positions matching TRBD1. Per the germline V gene, CDR1 is SEHNR and CDR2 is FQNEAQ (reference sequence). This CDR3 region has 17 residues. V dropped 5 bases and J dropped 4; count of bases not matched to a gene: 12. For the CDR3, the DNA is TGTGCCAGCAGCCACCCCCCCCGGGACAGGTCCACCGGGGAGCTGTTTTTT. Translation: CASSHPPRDRSTGELFF.